This T cell receptor beta chain was identified in a study of spatial heterogeneity in lung cancer. Findings and caveats of the study: Resection blood, more than follow-up blood, showed ubiquitous expanded tumor TCRs.

Germline CDR1 is SGHRS and CDR2 is YFSETQ. The CDR3 spans 15 residues. With V trimmed by 0 bases and J by 11 bases, 11 bases remained unmatched. Noted time point: sample taken at primary tumor resection. Tumor, nontumor lung or frozen PBMC supplied whole RNA that was sequenced unsorted. This clonotype has a count of ten or more. Its matching antigen is unknown. Carried by each TCR cDNA molecule was a unique molecular identifier. Each CDR3 protein is one row after TCRdb ran MiXCR on the 5' RACE reads. Found here are 20,000 to 25,000 distinct CDR3 sequences, 6.9% of them singletons; the top ten hold approximately 14%.

The rearrangement uses TRBV5-1 and TRBJ2-1, with 7 bases lining up with TRBD2. The sample consisted of PBMCs, taken at surgery. The source of this sequence is a male donor with early-stage non-small cell lung cancer. CDR3 amino acids: CASSLVNSGRAQQFF. CDR3 coding DNA: TGCGCCAGCAGCTTGGTTAATTCGGGGAGGGCCCAGCAGTTCTTC.